The 8 T cell receptor beta chains given below trace back to one sample, sequenced in a study of blood T cell repertoires in COVID-19. Sequenced by immunoSEQ multiplex PCR; TCRdb stores in-frame clones only, minus some. The repertoire includes approximately 110,000 clones, 80% of them detected once, and 4% to 5.5% sits in the top ten. The sequenced sample was peripheral blood. These receptors were collected from a human donor in a cohort sampled during active or convalescent COVID-19.

The genes are TRBV3-1 (or the pseudogene TRBV3-2) and TRBJ2-3; 14 bases agree with TRBD2. With V trimmed by 3 bases and J by 6 bases, 2 bases remained unmatched. Germline CDR1 reads LGHDT; CDR2 reads YNNKEL (reference sequence). This CDR3 has 15 amino acids. DNA for the CDR3: TGTGCCAGCAGCCATCGGACTAGCGGGAGGGATACGCAGTATTTT. Translated, it gives CASSHRTSGRDTQYF.

The genes are TRBV4-3 and TRBJ1-1, with D maybe TRBD1 (5 bases). The CDR3 has 16 amino acids. Germline V gene lookup returns CDR1 LGHNA and CDR2 YSLEER. V gave up 0 bases and J gave up 4 bases, with 15 bases separating them. The CDR3, as DNA: TGCGCCAGCAGCCAAGATAGTCGGGGGTGGATCACTGAAGCTTTCTTT. Translation: CASSQDSRGWITEAFF.

The chain joins TRBV3-1 (or the pseudogene TRBV3-2) to TRBJ2-7; D ambiguous. There are 11 residues in the CDR3. Germline CDR1 is LGHDT and CDR2 is YNNKEL (reference sequence). V was shortened by 1 base and J by 7 bases, with 5 bases between the two germline ends. In DNA form, the CDR3 reads TGTGCCAGCAGCCAAGCCGGGGAGCAGTACTTC. It codes for CASSQAGEQYF.

The chain carries TRBV7-2 and TRBJ1-1; 9 nucleotides agree with TRBD1. CDR3 length equals 14 residues. The V gene's germline CDR1 is SGHTA and CDR2 FQGNSA. Trimming cost V 5 bases and J 4 bases; bases outside gene matches: 5. The CDR3 DNA reads as TGTGCCAGCAGCGTCCGGGACAGGGCCACTGAAGCTTTCTTT. It specifies CASSVRDRATEAFF.

The chain employs TRBV4-1 and TRBJ2-3; D is perhaps TRBD2 (5 bases). Between the trimmed V and J ends, which lost 3 bases and 0 bases, there was a span of 10 bases. The CDR3 loop spans 15 amino acids. Germline values: CDR1 MGHRA, CDR2 YSYEKL. DNA of the CDR3: TGCGCCAGCAGCCATTTTAGCGCTAGCACAGATACGCAGTATTTT. Protein: CASSHFSASTDTQYF.

The chain uses TRBV7-9 and TRBJ1-1; the D is unclear. Trimming cost V 5 bases and J 1 base, with 14 bases left between them. This CDR3 has 15 amino acids. Looked up from germline, CDR1 is SEHNR and CDR2 is FQNEAQ (reference sequence). Here the CDR3 reads CASSPSRRGNTEAFF. The CDR3 nucleotides are TGTGCCAGCAGCCCAAGTCGGCGCGGGAACACTGAAGCTTTCTTT.

The CDR3 DNA follows: TGTGCCAGCAGCATCCACGAAGGGCTAGCGGGAGGTCGCACAGATACGCAGTATTTT. Translation gives CASSIHEGLAGGRTDTQYF. The chain joins TRBV7-2 to TRBJ2-3; 11 bases are shared with TRBD2. The germline V gene has CDR1 SGHTA and CDR2 FQGNSA. V was clipped by 5 bases and J by 1 base; unmatched bases: 14. The CDR3 runs 19 residues.

J is TRBJ2-2 and V is TRBV21-1; the D call in the table, TRBD2, was not verified against the DNA. TRBV21-1 is listed as a pseudogene. CDR3 length: 13 amino acids. The CDR3 DNA follows: TGTGCCAGCAGCACTCCTTTGGACCGGGGAGCTGTTTTT. Protein sequence: CASSTPLDRGAVF.